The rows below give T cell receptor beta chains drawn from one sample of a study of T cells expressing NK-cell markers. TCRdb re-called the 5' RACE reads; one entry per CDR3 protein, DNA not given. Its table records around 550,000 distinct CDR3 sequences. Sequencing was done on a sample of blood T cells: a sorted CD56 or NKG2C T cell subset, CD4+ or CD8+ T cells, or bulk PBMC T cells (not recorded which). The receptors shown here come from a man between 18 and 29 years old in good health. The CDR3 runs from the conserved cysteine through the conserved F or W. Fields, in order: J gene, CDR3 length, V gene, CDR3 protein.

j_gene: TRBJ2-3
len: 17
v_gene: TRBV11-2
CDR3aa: CASSISGASGPRDTQYF

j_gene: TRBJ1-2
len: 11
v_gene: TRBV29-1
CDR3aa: CSVAVDYGYTF

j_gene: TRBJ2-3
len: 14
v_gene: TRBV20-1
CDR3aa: CSATGTGGLDTQYF

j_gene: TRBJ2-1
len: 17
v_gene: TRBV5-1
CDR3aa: CASSFGLAGLLYNEQFF

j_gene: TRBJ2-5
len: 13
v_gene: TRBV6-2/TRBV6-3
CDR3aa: CASSPAAGKTQYF

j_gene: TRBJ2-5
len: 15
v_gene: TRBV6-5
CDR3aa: CASSYSGAAKETQYF

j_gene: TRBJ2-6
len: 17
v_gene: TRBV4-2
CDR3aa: CASSQGQVGAGANVLTF

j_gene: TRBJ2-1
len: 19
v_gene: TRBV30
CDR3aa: CALMRTGRTSGIPYNEQFF

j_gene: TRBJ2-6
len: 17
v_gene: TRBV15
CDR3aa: CATSREDTGPGANVLTF

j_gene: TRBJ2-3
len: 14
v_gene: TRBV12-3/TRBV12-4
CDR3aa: CASTPGTSGRFRYF

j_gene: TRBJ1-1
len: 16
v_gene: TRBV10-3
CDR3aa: CAIRPLGQGGNTEAFF

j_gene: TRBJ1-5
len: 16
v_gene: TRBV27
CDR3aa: CASSFVGEMGNQPQHF

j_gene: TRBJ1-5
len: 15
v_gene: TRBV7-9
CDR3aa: CASSLAGTGTGPQHF

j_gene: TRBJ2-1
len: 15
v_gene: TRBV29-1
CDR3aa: CSVEFRTAGHNEQFF

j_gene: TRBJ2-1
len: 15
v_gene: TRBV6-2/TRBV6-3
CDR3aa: CASSYAPGGYNEQFF

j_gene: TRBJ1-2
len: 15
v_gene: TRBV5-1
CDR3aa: CASSLDGRRDYGYTF

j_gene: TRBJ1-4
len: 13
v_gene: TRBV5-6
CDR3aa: CASRGRTNEKLFF

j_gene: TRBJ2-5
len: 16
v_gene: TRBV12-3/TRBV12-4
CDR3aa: CASSTTTGTGGVTQYF

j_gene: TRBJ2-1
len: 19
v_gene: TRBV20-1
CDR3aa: CSARPPRPGTHTFRNEQFF

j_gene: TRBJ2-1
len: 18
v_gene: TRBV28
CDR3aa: CASSLLGSTRKGADEQFF

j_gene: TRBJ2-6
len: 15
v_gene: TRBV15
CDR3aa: CATSRGPSGANVLTF

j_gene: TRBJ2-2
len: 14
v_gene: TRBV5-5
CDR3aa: CASSRVANTGELFF

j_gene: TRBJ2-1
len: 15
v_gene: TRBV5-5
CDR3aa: CASRSGTRGHNEQFF

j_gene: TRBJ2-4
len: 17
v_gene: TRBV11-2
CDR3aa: CASSLEAGTLAKNIQYF

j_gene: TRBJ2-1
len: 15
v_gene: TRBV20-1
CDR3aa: CSARPRGGSYNEQFF

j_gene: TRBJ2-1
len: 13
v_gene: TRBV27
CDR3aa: CASSRGLNNEQFF

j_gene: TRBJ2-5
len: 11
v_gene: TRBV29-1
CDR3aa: CSVMLRETQYF

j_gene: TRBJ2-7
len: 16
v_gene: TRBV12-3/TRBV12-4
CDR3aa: CASSLTRTGSSYEQYF

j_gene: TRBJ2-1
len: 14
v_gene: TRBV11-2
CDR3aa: CASSHIYGEREQFF

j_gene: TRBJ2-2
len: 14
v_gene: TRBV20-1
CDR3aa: CSARGGTNTGELFF

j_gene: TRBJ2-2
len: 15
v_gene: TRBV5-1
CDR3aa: CAIRQGGANTGELFF

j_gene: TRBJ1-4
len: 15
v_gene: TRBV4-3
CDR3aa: CASSPRGVIGEKLFF

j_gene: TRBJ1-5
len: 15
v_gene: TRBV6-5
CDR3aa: CASRQSGTVRQPQHF

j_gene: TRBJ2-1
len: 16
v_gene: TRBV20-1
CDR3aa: CSASRTGTDPYNEQFF

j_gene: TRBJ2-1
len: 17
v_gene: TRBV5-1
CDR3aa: CASSLGMGLALYNEQFF

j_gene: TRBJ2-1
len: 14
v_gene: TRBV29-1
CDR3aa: CSVGDRGLSNEQFF

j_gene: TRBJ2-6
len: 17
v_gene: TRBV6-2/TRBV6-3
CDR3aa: CASSYGTGHSGANVLTF

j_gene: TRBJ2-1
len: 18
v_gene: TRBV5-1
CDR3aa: CASRSPTSGRAGYNEQFF

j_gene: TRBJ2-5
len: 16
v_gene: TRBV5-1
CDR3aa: CASSLAVFNFEETQYF

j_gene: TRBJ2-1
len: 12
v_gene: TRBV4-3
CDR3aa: CASSPPSHEQFF

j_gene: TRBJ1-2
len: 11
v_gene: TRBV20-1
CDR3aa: CSARVSSGYTF

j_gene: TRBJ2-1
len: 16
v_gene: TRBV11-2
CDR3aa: CASSLGRGGTYNEQFF

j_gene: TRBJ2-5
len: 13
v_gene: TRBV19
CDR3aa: CASSNRARETQYF

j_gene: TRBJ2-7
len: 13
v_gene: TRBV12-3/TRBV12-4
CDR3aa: CASTLWGSHEQYF

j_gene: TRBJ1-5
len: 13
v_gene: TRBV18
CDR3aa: CASSSRNVQPQHF

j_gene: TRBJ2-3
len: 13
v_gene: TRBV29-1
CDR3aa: CSVVTGNTDTQYF

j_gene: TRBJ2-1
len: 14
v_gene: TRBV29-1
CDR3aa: CSVDRAVERNEQFF

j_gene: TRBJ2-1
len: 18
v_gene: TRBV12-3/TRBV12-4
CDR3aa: CASSLTSGRANGYNEQFF

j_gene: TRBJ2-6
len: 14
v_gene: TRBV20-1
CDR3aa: CSASDGSGANVLTF

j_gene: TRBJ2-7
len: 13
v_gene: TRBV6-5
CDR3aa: CASSYGLGGEQYF

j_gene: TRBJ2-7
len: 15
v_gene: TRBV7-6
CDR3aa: CASSYKGSSSYEQYF

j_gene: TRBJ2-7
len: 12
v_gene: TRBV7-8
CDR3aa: CASTPEGYEQYF

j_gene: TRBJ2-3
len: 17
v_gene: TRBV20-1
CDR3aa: CSARGPPQREARDTQYF

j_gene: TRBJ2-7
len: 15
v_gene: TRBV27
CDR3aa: CASSLGAGGPWEQYF

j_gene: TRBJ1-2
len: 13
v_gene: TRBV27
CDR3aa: CASSLTGLYGYTF

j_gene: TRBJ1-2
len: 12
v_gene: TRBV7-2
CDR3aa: CASSAASSGYTF

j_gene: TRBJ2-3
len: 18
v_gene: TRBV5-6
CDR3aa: CASSLIQREGRDTDTQYF

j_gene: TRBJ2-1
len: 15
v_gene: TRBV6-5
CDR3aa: CASRALPSGSNEQFF

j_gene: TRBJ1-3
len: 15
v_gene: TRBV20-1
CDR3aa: CSARDLTGTRNTIYF

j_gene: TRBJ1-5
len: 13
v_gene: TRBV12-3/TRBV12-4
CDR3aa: CASSLGGEKPQHF